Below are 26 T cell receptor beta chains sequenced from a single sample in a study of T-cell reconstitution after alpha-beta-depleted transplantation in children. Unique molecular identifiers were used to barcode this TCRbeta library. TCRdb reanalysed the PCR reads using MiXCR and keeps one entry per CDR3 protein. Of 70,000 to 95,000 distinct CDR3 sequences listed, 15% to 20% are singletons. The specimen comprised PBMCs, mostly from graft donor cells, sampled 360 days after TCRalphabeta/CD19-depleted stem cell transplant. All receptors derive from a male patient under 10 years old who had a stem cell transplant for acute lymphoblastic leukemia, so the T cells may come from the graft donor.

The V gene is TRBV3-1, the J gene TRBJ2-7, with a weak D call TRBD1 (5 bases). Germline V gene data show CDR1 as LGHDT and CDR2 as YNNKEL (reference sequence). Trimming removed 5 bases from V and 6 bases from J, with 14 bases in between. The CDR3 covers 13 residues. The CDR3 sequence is CASSRRTGSEQYF. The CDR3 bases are TGTGCCAGCAGCAGGAGAACAGGTAGCGAGCAGTACTTC.

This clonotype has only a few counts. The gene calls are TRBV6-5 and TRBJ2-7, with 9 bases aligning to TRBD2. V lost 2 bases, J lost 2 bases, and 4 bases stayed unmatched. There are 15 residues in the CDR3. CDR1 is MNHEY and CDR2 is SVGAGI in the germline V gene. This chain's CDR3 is CASSYGLAGTYEQYF. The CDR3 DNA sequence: TGTGCCAGCAGTTACGGTCTAGCGGGAACCTACGAGCAGTACTTC.

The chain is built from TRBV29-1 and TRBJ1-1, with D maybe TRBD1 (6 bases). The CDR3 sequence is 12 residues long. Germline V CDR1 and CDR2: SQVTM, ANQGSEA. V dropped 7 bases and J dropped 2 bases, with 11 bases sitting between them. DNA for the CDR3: TGCAGCGCCAGGACAGCAAACACTGAAGCTTTCTTT. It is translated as CSARTANTEAFF.

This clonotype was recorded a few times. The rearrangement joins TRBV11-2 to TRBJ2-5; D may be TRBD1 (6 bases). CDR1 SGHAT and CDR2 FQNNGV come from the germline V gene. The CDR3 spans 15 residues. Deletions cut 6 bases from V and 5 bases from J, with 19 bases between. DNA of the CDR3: TGTGCCAGCAGGTACGGGGACACAATAAAGGAGACCCAGTACTTC. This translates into CASRYGDTIKETQYF. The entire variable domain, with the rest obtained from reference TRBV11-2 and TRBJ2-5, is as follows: EAGVAQSPRYKIIEKRQSVAFWCNPISGHATLYWYQQILGQGPKLLIQFQNNGVVDDSQLPKDRFSAERLKGVDSTLKIQPAKLEDSAVYLCASRYGDTIKETQYFGPGTRLLVL.

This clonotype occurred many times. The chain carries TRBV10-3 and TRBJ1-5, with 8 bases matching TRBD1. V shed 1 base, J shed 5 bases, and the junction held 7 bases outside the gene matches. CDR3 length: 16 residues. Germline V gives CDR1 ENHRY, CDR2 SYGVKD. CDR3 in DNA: TGTGCCATCAGTGAGTTCGGACAGGGAGGGGATCAGCCCCAGCATTTT. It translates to CAISEFGQGGDQPQHF.

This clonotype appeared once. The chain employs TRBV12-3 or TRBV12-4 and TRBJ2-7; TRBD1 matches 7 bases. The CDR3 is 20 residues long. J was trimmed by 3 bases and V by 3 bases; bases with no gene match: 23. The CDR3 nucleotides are TGTGCCAGCAGTTTTCGGGGCTGGGGTAGGGGGCTTCCAAAGCGCTACGAGCAGTACTTC. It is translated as CASSFRGWGRGLPKRYEQYF.

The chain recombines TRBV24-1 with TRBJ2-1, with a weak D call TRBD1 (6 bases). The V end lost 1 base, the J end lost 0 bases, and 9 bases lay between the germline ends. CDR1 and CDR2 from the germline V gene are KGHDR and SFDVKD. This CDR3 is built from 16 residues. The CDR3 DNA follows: TGTGCCACCAGTGATTTCGGACAGAGCTCCTACAATGAGCAGTTCTTC. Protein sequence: CATSDFGQSSYNEQFF.

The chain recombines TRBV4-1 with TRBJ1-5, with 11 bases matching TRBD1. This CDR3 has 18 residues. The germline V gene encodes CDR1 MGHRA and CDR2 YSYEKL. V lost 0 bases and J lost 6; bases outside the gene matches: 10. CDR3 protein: CASSQDPQDRGHGQPQHF. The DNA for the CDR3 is TGCGCCAGCAGCCAAGACCCCCAGGACAGGGGGCACGGTCAGCCCCAGCATTTT.

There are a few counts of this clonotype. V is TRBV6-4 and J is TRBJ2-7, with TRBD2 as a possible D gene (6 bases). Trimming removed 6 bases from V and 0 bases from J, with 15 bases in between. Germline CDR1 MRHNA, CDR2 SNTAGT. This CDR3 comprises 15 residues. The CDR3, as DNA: TGTGCCAGCAGCTCCGATGTGACTAGCTCCTACGAGCAGTACTTC. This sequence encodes CASSSDVTSSYEQYF.

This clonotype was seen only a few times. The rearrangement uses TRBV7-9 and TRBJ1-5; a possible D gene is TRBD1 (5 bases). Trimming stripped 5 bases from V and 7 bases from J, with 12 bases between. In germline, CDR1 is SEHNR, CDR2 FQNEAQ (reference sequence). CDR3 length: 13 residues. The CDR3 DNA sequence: TGTGCCAGCAGCCGGGGGTTAGGACAGCCCCAGCATTTT. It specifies CASSRGLGQPQHF.

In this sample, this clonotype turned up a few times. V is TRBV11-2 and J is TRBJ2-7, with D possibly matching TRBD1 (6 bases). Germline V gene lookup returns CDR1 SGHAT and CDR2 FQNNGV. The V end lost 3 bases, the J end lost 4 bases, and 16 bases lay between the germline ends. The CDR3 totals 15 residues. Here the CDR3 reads CASSFGDRPPYEQYF. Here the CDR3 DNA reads TGTGCCAGCAGCTTTGGTGACAGGCCCCCTTACGAGCAGTACTTC.

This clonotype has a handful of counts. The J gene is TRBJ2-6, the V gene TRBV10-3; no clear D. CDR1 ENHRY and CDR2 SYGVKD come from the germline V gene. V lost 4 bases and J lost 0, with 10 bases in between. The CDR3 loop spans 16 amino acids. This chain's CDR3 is CAISVSVSSGANVLTF. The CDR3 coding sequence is TGTGCCATCAGTGTGTCCGTAAGCTCTGGGGCCAACGTCCTGACTTTC.

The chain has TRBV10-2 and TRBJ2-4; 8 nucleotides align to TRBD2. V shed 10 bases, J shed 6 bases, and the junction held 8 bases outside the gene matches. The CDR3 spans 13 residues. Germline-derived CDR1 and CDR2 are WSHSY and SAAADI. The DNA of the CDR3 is TGCGCCACCCGCCTGGGGACTAGAAACATTCAGTACTTC. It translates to CATRLGTRNIQYF.

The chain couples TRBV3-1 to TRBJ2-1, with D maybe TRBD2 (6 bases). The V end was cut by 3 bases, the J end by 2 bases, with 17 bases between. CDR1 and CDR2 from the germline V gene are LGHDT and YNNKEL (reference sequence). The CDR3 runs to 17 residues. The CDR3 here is CASSHSRGRPAYNEQFF. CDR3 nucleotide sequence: TGTGCCAGCAGCCACTCTAGAGGGAGGCCGGCCTACAATGAGCAGTTCTTC.

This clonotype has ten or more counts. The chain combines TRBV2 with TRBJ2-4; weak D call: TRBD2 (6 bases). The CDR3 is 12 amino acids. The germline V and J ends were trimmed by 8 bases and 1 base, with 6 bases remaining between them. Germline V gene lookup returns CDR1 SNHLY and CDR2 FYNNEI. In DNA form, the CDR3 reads TGTGCCAGCCGGGAGGCCAAAAACATTCAGTACTTC. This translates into CASREAKNIQYF.

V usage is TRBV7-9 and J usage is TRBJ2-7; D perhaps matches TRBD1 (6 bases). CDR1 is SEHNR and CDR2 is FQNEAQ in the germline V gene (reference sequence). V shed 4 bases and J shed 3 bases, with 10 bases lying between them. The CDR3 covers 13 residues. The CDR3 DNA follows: TGTGCCAGCAGCTCGCAGGGGATCTACGAGCAGTACTTC. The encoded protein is CASSSQGIYEQYF.

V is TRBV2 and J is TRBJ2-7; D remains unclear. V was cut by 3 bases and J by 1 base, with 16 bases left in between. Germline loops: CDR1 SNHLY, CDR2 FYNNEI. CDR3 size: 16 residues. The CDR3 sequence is CASSETPPHGSYEQYF. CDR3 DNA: TGTGCCAGCAGTGAGACCCCCCCACACGGTTCCTACGAGCAGTACTTC.

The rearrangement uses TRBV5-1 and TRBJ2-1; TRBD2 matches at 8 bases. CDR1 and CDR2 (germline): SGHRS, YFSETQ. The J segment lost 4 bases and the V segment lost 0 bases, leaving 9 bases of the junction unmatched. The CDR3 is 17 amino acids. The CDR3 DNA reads TGCGCCAGCAGCTTGGGGGGCCCTAGCGGGTTTTACAATGAGCAGTTCTTC. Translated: CASSLGGPSGFYNEQFF.

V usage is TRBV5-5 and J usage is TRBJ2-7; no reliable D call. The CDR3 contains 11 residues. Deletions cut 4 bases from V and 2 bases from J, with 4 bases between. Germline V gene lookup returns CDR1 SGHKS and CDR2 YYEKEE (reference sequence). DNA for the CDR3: TGTGCCAGCAGCGCTCCCTACGAGCAGTACTTC. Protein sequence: CASSAPYEQYF.

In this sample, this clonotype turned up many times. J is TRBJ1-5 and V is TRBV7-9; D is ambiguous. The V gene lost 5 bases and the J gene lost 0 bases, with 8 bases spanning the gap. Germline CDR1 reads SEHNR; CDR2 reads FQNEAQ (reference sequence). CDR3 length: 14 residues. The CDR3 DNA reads TGTGCCAGCAGCCCCGTCGATAGCAATCAGCCCCAGCATTTT. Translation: CASSPVDSNQPQHF.

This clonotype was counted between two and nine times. The CDR3 DNA follows: TGTGCCAGCAGTTTACGTCGGACAGGTCGGAAGGATCAGCCCCAGCATTTT. This codes for CASSLRRTGRKDQPQHF. The V and J genes are TRBV12-3 or TRBV12-4 and TRBJ1-5; 7 bases match TRBD1. The junction had 12 bases not matched to a gene; V was cut back by 2 bases and J by 5 bases. The CDR3 sequence is 17 residues long.

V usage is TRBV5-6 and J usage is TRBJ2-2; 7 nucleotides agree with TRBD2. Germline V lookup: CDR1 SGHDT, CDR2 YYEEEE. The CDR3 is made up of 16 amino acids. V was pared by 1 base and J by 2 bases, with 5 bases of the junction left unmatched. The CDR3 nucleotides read TGTGCCAGCAGCTTGCTGCGGGGGAAAAACACCGGGGAGCTGTTTTTT. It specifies CASSLLRGKNTGELFF.

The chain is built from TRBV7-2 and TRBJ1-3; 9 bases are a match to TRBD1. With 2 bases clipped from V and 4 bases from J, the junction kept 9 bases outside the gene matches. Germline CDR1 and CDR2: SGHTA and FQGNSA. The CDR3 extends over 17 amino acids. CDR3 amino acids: CASSLFTGGAGGNTIYF. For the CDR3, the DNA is TGTGCCAGCAGCTTATTCACAGGGGGCGCAGGAGGAAACACCATATATTTT. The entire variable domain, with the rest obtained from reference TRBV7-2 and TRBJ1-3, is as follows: GAGVSQSPSNKVTEKGKDVELRCDPISGHTALYWYRQSLGQGLEFLIYFQGNSAPDKSGLPSDRFSAERTGGSVSTLTIQRTQQEDSAVYLCASSLFTGGAGGNTIYFGEGSWLTVV.

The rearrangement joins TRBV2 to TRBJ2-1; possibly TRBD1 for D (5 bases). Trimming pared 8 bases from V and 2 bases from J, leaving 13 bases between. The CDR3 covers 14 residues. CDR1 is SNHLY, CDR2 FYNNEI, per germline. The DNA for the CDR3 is TGTGCCAGCCTACCAGGGAATGCCTACAATGAGCAGTTCTTC. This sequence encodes CASLPGNAYNEQFF.

The CDR3 DNA is TGCAGTGCTAGGGGGGGACTAGCGGATCCCTACGAGCAGTACTTC. Its protein product is CSARGGLADPYEQYF. This chain uses TRBV20-1 with TRBJ2-7; 11 nucleotides align to TRBD2. Losses at the gene ends were 3 bases for V and 2 bases for J; bases not matched to a gene: 6. Germline V lookup: CDR1 DFQATT, CDR2 SNEGSKA (reference sequence). The CDR3 runs to 15 residues.

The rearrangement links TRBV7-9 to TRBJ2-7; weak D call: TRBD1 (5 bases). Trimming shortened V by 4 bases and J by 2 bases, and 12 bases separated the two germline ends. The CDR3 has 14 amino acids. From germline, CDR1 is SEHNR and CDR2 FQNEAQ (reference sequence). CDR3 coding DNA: TGTGCCAGCAGCTCTTACAGGCAAACCTACGAGCAGTACTTC. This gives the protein CASSSYRQTYEQYF.